The 18 T cell receptor beta chains listed next were all sequenced from one sample in a study of T cells in Graves' hyperthyroidism and ophthalmopathy. TCR beta CDR3 region amplification was performed from RNA transcripts. The TCR CDR3 first-round RT-PCR relied on the HTBI primer set. TCRdb re-analysed the multiplex PCR reads in MiXCR, keeping a single row per CDR3 protein. Here the sample spans nearly 600,000 distinct CDR3 sequences, approximately 14% being singletons. Source material: blood. Source of these receptors: a woman under 30 with Graves' ophthalmopathy.

This clonotype was seen only a few times. The chain carries TRBV20-1 and TRBJ2-1; TRBD2 might be the D (6 bases). The CDR3 sequence is 15 residues long. The germline V and J ends were trimmed by 5 bases and 0 bases, with 14 bases remaining between them. CDR1 and CDR2 from the germline V gene are DFQATT and SNEGSKA (reference sequence). The CDR3 sequence is CSAARDSSSYNEQFF. The CDR3 DNA sequence: TGCAGTGCTGCGAGGGACTCGAGCTCCTACAATGAGCAGTTCTTC.

This clonotype turned up a few times. V and J are TRBV9 and TRBJ2-1, with TRBD1 matching 7 bases. The CDR3 contains 16 residues. The V gene's germline CDR1 is SGDLS and CDR2 YYNGEE. The V and J ends lost 4 bases and 4 bases, in that order; junction bases with no gene match: 11. The CDR3 protein is CASSPPLGDSYNEQFF. The CDR3 DNA is TGTGCCAGCAGCCCTCCTTTGGGGGACAGTTACAATGAGCAGTTCTTC.

V gene TRBV19 combines with J gene TRBJ1-1, with D perhaps matching TRBD1 (6 bases). CDR1 and CDR2 (germline): LNHDA, SQIVND (reference sequence). Trimming cost V 4 bases and J 4 bases, with 13 bases left between them. The CDR3 has 14 amino acids. CDR3 protein: CASSRSGGATEAFF. The CDR3 DNA follows: TGTGCCAGTAGTAGGAGTGGGGGGGCCACTGAAGCTTTCTTT. The full variable domain, with the rest looked up from reference TRBV19 and TRBJ1-1, is DGGITQSPKYLFRKEGQNVTLSCEQNLNHDAMYWYRQDPGQGLRLIYYSQIVNDFQKGDIAEGYSVSREKKESFPLTVTSAQKNPTAFYLCASSRSGGATEAFFGQGTRLTVV.

This clonotype has ten or more counts. CDR3 DNA sequence: TGTGCCAGCAGTTGGGGGGGCGTCTTCGATGAGCAGTTCTTC. Translating it yields CASSWGGVFDEQFF. This chain uses TRBV6-5 with TRBJ2-1, with TRBD2 as a possible D gene (7 bases). The V gene's germline CDR1 is MNHEY and CDR2 SVGAGI. The CDR3 sequence is 14 residues long. Trimming removed 4 bases from V and 8 bases from J, with 15 bases in between.

The rearrangement uses TRBV25-1 and TRBJ1-1; the D gene is possibly TRBD1 (5 bases). Trimming cost V 3 bases and J 11 bases, with 22 bases left between them. Germline CDR1 MGHDK, CDR2 SYGVNS. The length of the CDR3 is 15 residues. The DNA of the CDR3 is TGTGCCAGCAGTGACCCGGGGGGATCGAACTCACTCGCTTTCTTT. Protein product: CASSDPGGSNSLAFF.

The chain recombines TRBV3-1 with TRBJ1-3, with 7 nucleotides matching TRBD1. There are 18 residues in the CDR3. Germline V CDR1 and CDR2: LGHDT, YNNKEL (reference sequence). V lost 1 base to trimming and J lost 4 bases; unmatched junction nucleotides: 13. CDR3 in DNA: TGTGCCAGCAGCCAAGTTATCCGAGTGGGAGGGGGCGGAAACACCATATATTTT. Protein product: CASSQVIRVGGGGNTIYF.

Many counts were recorded for this clonotype. This chain connects TRBV30 to TRBJ2-1, with 7 bases aligning to TRBD2. With 3 bases clipped from V and 4 bases from J, the junction kept 9 bases outside the gene matches. Germline V lookup: CDR1 GTSNPN, CDR2 SVGIG (reference sequence). The CDR3 consists of 15 residues. In nucleotides, the CDR3 is TGTGCCTGGAGGCGAACCGGGACTAATTACAATGAGCAGTTCTTC. This encodes CAWRRTGTNYNEQFF.

This clonotype has a count of ten or more. The chain has TRBV5-1 and TRBJ2-1, with a possible D match to TRBD2 (5 bases). V was cut by 1 base and J by 8 bases, with 7 bases left in between. Germline V gene data show CDR1 as SGHRS and CDR2 as YFSETQ. This CDR3 region has 12 residues. The CDR3 coding sequence is TGCGCCAGCAGCTTGCGACTATATGAGCAGTTCTTC. This gives the protein CASSLRLYEQFF. The full variable domain, completed using reference TRBV5-1 and TRBJ2-1, is KAGVTQTPRYLIKTRGQQVTLSCSPISGHRSVSWYQQTPGQGLQFLFEYFSETQRNKGNFPGRFSGRQFSNSRSEMNVSTLELGDSALYLCASSLRLYEQFFGPGTRLTVL.

This clonotype was seen many times. The chain links TRBV30 to TRBJ1-3, with D possibly matching TRBD1 (5 bases). V was pared by 3 bases and J by 4 bases, with 10 bases between. This CDR3 has 13 residues. Germline V gene data show CDR1 as GTSNPN and CDR2 as SVGIG (reference sequence). The CDR3 coding sequence is TGTGCCTGGAGACGGGGGTACGGAAACACCATATATTTT. Translated, it gives CAWRRGYGNTIYF.

This clonotype was detected only a few times. This chain links TRBV5-5 with TRBJ2-7; D possibly corresponds to TRBD1 (5 bases). Trimming shortened V by 5 bases and J by 3 bases, and 12 bases separated the two germline ends. The CDR3 loop spans 13 amino acids. Germline V gene sequence: CDR1 SGHKS, CDR2 YYEKEE (reference sequence). CDR3 amino acids: CASRYPGFYEQYF. In DNA, the CDR3 is TGTGCCAGCAGGTACCCAGGGTTCTACGAGCAGTACTTC.

In its sample, this clonotype was seen many times. The chain recombines TRBV12-3 or TRBV12-4 with TRBJ2-2; D gene unclear. The CDR3 length is 14 residues. Trimming took off 5 bases at V and 1 base at J, with 8 bases between the two ends. CDR3 region: CASSLDWNTGELFF. As DNA, the CDR3 is TGTGCCAGCAGTCTCGACTGGAACACCGGGGAGCTGTTTTTT.

This clonotype has ten or more counts. The chain has TRBV27 and TRBJ2-1; TRBD1 agrees at 9 bases. The CDR3 has 15 residues. V lost 6 bases and J lost 8; bases outside the gene matches: 11. Germline loops: CDR1 MNHEY, CDR2 SMNVEV (reference sequence). The CDR3 here is CASSRRGTGYDEQFF. The CDR3 DNA follows: TGTGCCAGCAGCCGGCGCGGGACAGGGTATGATGAGCAGTTCTTC.

This clonotype appeared many times. The rearrangement links TRBV6-5 to TRBJ2-5; D is ambiguous. There are 14 residues in the CDR3. Per germline, CDR1 MNHEY and CDR2 SVGAGI. Trimming shortened V by 2 bases and J by 1 base, and 8 bases separated the two germline ends. CDR3 sequence: CASSYGTAQETQYF. The CDR3 DNA reads as TGTGCCAGCAGTTACGGCACAGCCCAAGAGACCCAGTACTTC.

V gene TRBV20-1 combines with J gene TRBJ2-2; 8 nucleotides match TRBD2. This CDR3 is 15 amino acids long. Germline CDR1 and CDR2: DFQATT and SNEGSKA (reference sequence). Trimming removed 2 bases from V and 4 bases from J; junction bases left unmatched: 6. The CDR3 coding sequence is TGCAGTGCTAGAAAGGGCGGGAGGAGCACCGGGGAGCTGTTTTTT. It specifies CSARKGGRSTGELFF.

The chain recombines TRBV27 with TRBJ2-7; 7 bases match TRBD2. Germline trimming cut 5 bases from V and 2 bases from J; bases unmatched to any gene: 6. The germline gives CDR1 MNHEY, CDR2 SMNVEV (reference sequence). The length of the CDR3 is 14 residues. CDR3 in DNA: TGTGCCAGCAGTGCCGGGACTACAACCTACGAGCAGTACTTC. Amino acid sequence: CASSAGTTTYEQYF.

This clonotype was recorded once. The J gene is TRBJ2-3, the V gene TRBV10-3, with D tentatively TRBD1 (6 bases). This CDR3 is built from 18 residues. CDR1 ENHRY and CDR2 SYGVKD come from the germline V gene. V was trimmed by 0 bases and J by 5 bases, leaving 21 bases between them. CDR3 bases: TGTGCCATCAGTGAGTCGAGGATACAGGGTCCCCTGGGAGATACGCAGTATTTT. This encodes CAISESRIQGPLGDTQYF.

This clonotype was seen a handful of times. The rearrangement links TRBV27 to TRBJ1-2, with 7 bases fitting TRBD1. The germline gives CDR1 MNHEY, CDR2 SMNVEV (reference sequence). The junction had 4 bases not matched to a gene; V was cut back by 4 bases and J by 2 bases. This CDR3 region has 14 residues. CDR3 DNA sequence: TGTGCCAGCAGTTCCCAGACAGGGAACTATGGCTACACCTTC. This translates into CASSSQTGNYGYTF.

Many counts were recorded for this clonotype. This chain joins TRBV20-1 and TRBJ1-6; 8 bases agree with TRBD1. The CDR3 is made up of 15 amino acids. Germline loops: CDR1 DFQATT, CDR2 SNEGSKA (reference sequence). Trimming at V came to 1 base and at J to 9 bases, leaving 8 bases not matched to a gene. The CDR3 region is CSARGRQGIRSPLHF. In DNA form, the CDR3 reads TGCAGTGCTAGAGGGAGACAGGGGATCCGTTCACCCCTCCACTTT.